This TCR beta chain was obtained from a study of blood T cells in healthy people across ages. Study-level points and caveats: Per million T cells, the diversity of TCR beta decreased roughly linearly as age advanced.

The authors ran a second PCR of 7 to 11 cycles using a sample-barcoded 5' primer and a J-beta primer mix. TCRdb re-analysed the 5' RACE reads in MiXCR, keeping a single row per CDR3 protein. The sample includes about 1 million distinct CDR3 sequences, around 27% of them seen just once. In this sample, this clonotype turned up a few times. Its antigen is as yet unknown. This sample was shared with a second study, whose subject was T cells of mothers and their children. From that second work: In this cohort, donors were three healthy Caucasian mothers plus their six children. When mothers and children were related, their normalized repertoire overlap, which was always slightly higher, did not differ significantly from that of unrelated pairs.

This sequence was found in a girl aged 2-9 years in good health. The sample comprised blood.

CDR3 protein: CSARDLSGELFF. The CDR3 DNA is TGCAGTGCTAGAGACTTGTCCGGGGAGCTGTTTTTT. This chain connects TRBV20-1 to TRBJ2-2; D remains ambiguous. Germline CDR1 DFQATT, CDR2 SNEGSKA (reference sequence). Between the trimmed V and J ends, which lost 0 bases and 6 bases, there was a span of 5 bases. The CDR3 is 12 amino acids.